This T cell receptor (beta chain) was sequenced for a study of cytomegalovirus exposure and HLA in healthy donors. General observations from the study: Cytomegalovirus-associated TCR beta chains were listed, numbering 150 to 200. Accounts indicate the classifier identified cytomegalovirus status with strong specificity and sensitivity. The majority of TCR sequences were rare, yet some public TCRs appeared in many donors.

Using immunoSEQ multiplex PCR, the repertoire was profiled, and TCRdb retains in-frame clones only, with some absent. The repertoire holds over 110,000 clones, with roughly 86% as singletons. Comments on this clone: Its antigen remains unidentified.

Trimming removed 4 bases from V and 0 bases from J, with 13 bases in between. Germline V gene data show CDR1 as GTSNPN and CDR2 as SVGIG (reference sequence). This CDR3 region has 15 residues. Sequenced input: PBMCs. This TCR came from a man younger than 35 in good health and CMV-seropositive. The chain has TRBV30 and TRBJ1-5; possible D gene TRBD1, 5 bases. The chain's CDR3 is CAWTAGGASNQPQHF. The CDR3 DNA reads TGTGCCTGGACCGCAGGAGGGGCTAGCAATCAGCCCCAGCATTTT. Based on the CDR3 plus reference TRBV30 and TRBJ1-5, the full variable domain is SQTIHQWPATLVQPVGSPLSLECTVEGTSNPNLYWYRQAAGRGLQLLFYSVGIGQISSEVPQNLSASRPQDRQFILSSKKLLLSDSGFYLCAWTAGGASNQPQHFGDGTRLSIL.